Sequencing of this TCR beta chain was carried out in a study of PD-L1 blockade in urothelial cancer. Background on the study: The study started patients on atezolizumab at some point between 2013 and 2014, giving 1,200 mg intravenously every 3 weeks. Blood-derived samples held a median around 140,000 T cells.

In germline, CDR1 is GTSNPN, CDR2 SVGIG (reference sequence). V lost 3 bases, J lost 4 bases, and 10 bases stayed unmatched. The CDR3 length is 15 residues. Only in-frame clones appear in the TCRdb table, and some are missing; sequencing was by immunoSEQ multiplex PCR. Among tens of thousands of clones listed, approximately 78% were seen once. The source of this sequence is a man aged 65 to 85 with urothelial cancer. The sequencing here drew on PBMCs, taken around atezolizumab (anti-PD-L1) treatment. The gene calls are TRBV30 and TRBJ2-3; 7 bases are a match to TRBD2. CDR3 region: CAWRRPGGSPDTQYF. The CDR3 DNA sequence: TGTGCCTGGAGAAGACCCGGGGGGTCCCCAGATACGCAGTATTTT.